Listed below are T cell receptor beta chains from one sample, sequenced in a study of CD8 T cells in Susac syndrome. Using its own MiXCR run on the immunoSEQ multiplex PCR reads, TCRdb lists one record per CDR3 protein. The profile shows more than 100,000 distinct CDR3 sequences, over 90% of them singletons. Sequenced sample: CD4+ T cells from PBMCs. The receptors stem from a human donor in good health. Both conserved end residues are part of each CDR3. A D gene is named only where the DNA matches it firmly. Not all rows give a size; the values are once, few, many and, for expanded clones, a class.

>.|TRBJ1-4|TRBV2|.
CASSRAPATNEKLFF
TGTGCCAGCAGCCGGGCCCCCGCAACTAATGAAAAACTGTTTTTT
>.|TRBJ1-1|TRBV27|.
CASSFGLNTEAFF
TGTGCCAGCAGTTTCGGCCTAAACACTGAAGCTTTCTTT
>once|TRBJ2-2|TRBV29-1|.
CSVVAGVRTGELFF
TGCAGCGTTGTGGCAGGGGTTAGAACCGGGGAGCTGTTTTTT
>.|TRBJ2-4|TRBV3-1|TRBD2
CASSPRGEGRGTSGRWAKNIQYF
TGTGCCAGCAGCCCAAGAGGAGAAGGGCGCGGGACTAGCGGGAGGTGGGCCAAAAACATTCAGTACTTC
>.|TRBJ2-4|TRBV29-1|TRBD1
CSVDRDQANIQYF
TGCAGCGTCGACAGGGACCAGGCAAACATTCAGTACTTC
>.|TRBJ1-5|TRBV7-2|.
CASSLGAGINQPQHF
TGTGCCAGCAGCTTAGGAGCGGGAATCAATCAGCCCCAGCATTTT
>.|TRBJ2-3|TRBV5-1|.
CASTLGGDDTQYF
TGCGCCAGCACCCTTGGAGGCGACGATACGCAGTATTTT
>once|TRBJ2-5|TRBV27|.
CASSAQGRRETQYF
TGTGCCAGCAGTGCACAGGGGAGGAGGGAGACCCAGTACTTC
>.|TRBJ2-1|TRBV29-1|TRBD1
CSGLLGQKSYNEQFF
TGCAGCGGCCTCCTGGGACAGAAAAGCTACAATGAGCAGTTCTTC
>.|TRBJ2-7|TRBV20-1|TRBD2
CSARDPTSGSYEQYF
TGCAGTGCTAGAGATCCGACTAGCGGCTCCTACGAGCAGTACTTC
>.|TRBJ2-3|TRBV9|.
CASSVAATGTQYF
TGTGCCAGCAGCGTAGCGGCTACCGGTACGCAGTATTTT
>.|TRBJ1-1|TRBV5-4|.
CASSFGTSAKEAFF
TGTGCCAGCAGCTTTGGGACCTCGGCGAAAGAAGCTTTCTTT
>.|TRBJ1-4|TRBV3-1|.
CASTSEGEKLFF
TGTGCCAGCACCTCCGAGGGCGAAAAACTGTTTTTT
>.|TRBJ2-3|TRBV27|.
CASKDYRTDTQYF
TGTGCCAGCAAGGACTACCGCACAGATACGCAGTATTTT
>once|TRBJ2-7|TRBV5-1|TRBD2
CASSLRLAGNSYEQYF
TGCGCCAGCAGCCTAAGACTAGCGGGGAACTCCTACGAGCAGTACTTC
>.|TRBJ2-4|TRBV6-5|.
CASSSRTVAKNIQYF
TGTGCCAGCAGTTCTAGGACAGTAGCCAAAAACATTCAGTACTTC
>.|TRBJ2-1|TRBV7-8|.
CASSNPGGYNEQFF
TGTGCCAGCAGCAACCCTGGCGGATACAATGAGCAGTTCTTC
>.|TRBJ2-2|TRBV25-1|.
CASSETSAAGELFF
TGTGCCAGCAGTGAAACCTCAGCGGCCGGGGAGCTGTTTTTT
>once|TRBJ2-7|TRBV6-6|.
CASTVSGSSYEQYF
TGTGCCAGCACCGTGAGCGGAAGCTCCTACGAGCAGTACTTC
>.|TRBJ2-7|TRBV5-4|.
CASSSRTSRQYF
TGTGCCAGCAGCTCGCGGACCTCGAGGCAGTACTTC
>.|TRBJ2-3|TRBV12-3/TRBV12-4|TRBD2
CASSPARTSGGSTDTQYF
TGTGCCAGCAGTCCAGCGAGGACTAGCGGGGGGAGCACAGATACGCAGTATTTT
>.|TRBJ2-7|TRBV24-1|.
CATSDRTGLSEQYF
TGTGCCACCAGTGATCGAACAGGGCTGAGCGAGCAGTACTTC
>.|TRBJ2-1|TRBV29-1|TRBD1
CSVPGTPGTGGAGDGEQFF
TGCAGCGTTCCCGGAACCCCCGGGACAGGGGGCGCGGGGGATGGTGAGCAGTTCTTC